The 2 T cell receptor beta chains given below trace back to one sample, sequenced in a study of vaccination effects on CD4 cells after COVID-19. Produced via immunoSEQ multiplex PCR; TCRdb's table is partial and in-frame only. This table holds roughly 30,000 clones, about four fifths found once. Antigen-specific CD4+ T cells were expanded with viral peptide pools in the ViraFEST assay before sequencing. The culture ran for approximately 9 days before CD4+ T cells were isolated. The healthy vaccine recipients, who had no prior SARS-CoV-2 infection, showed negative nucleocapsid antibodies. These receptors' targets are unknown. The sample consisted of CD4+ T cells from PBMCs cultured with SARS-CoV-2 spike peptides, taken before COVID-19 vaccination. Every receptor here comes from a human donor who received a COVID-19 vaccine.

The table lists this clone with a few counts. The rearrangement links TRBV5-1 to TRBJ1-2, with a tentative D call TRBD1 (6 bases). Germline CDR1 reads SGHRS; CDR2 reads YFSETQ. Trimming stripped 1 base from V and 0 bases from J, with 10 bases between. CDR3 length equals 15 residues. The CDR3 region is CASSLTGTPNYGYTF. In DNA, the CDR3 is TGCGCCAGCAGCTTGACAGGGACGCCTAACTATGGCTACACCTTC. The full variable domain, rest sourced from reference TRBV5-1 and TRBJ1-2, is KAGVTQTPRYLIKTRGQQVTLSCSPISGHRSVSWYQQTPGQGLQFLFEYFSETQRNKGNFPGRFSGRQFSNSRSEMNVSTLELGDSALYLCASSLTGTPNYGYTFGSGTRLTVV.

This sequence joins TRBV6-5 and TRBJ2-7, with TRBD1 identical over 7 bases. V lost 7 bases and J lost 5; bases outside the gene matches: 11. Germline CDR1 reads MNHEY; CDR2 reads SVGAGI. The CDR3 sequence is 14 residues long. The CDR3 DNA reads TGTGCCAGCATGGTCGGACAGGCTCTGGACGAGCAGTACTTC. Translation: CASMVGQALDEQYF.